Below, 10 T cell receptor beta chains from the same sample are listed, as sequenced in a study of untreated major depressive disorder. Points from the study as a whole: Compared with controls, depressed patients showed more TRBV05-01 (Vbeta 5.1) usage in CD4+ T cells.

The method was immunoSEQ multiplex PCR; TCRdb's version includes in-frame clones alone and lacks a portion of them. The sample includes more than 10,000 clones, about 90% of them seen just once. No antigen is known for these receptors. The sample was CD4+ T cells from PBMCs. These receptors came from a man aged 30 to 39 with major depressive disorder.

The CDR3 nucleotides are TGTGCCAGTAGGAACGGATATCCCTTGTCCGAGCAGTACTTC. Protein sequence: CASRNGYPLSEQYF. This chain uses TRBV19 with TRBJ2-7; unclear D gene. V was shortened by 6 bases and J by 6 bases, with 18 bases between the two germline ends. Germline V gene sequence: CDR1 LNHDA, CDR2 SQIVND (reference sequence). The CDR3 has 14 amino acids.

The chain links TRBV2 to TRBJ1-5; D call uncertain. V shed 4 bases and J shed 3 bases, with 4 bases lying between them. Germline V CDR1 and CDR2: SNHLY, FYNNEI. The length of the CDR3 is 12 residues. The CDR3 sequence is CASSGINQPQHF. The CDR3 nucleotides are TGTGCCAGCAGTGGAATCAATCAGCCCCAGCATTTT.

This chain links TRBV18 with TRBJ1-2, with D uncertain. V was clipped by 3 bases and J by 7 bases, with 12 bases between them. The CDR3 loop spans 13 amino acids. Germline V lookup: CDR1 KGHSH, CDR2 LQKENI. CDR3 amino acids: CASSPREEGGYTF. The CDR3 region has the DNA TGTGCCAGCTCACCTAGGGAAGAGGGTGGCTACACCTTC.

V gene TRBV4-1 combines with J gene TRBJ2-2, with a weak D call TRBD1 (6 bases). Germline CDR1 and CDR2: MGHRA and YSYEKL. Trimming took 2 bases from V and 5 from J, leaving 15 bases between them. The CDR3 loop spans 16 amino acids. The CDR3 loop is CASSQRLAGATGELFF. CDR3 in DNA: TGCGCCAGCAGCCAACGGTTGGCAGGGGCAACCGGGGAGCTGTTTTTT.

The chain couples TRBV10-3 to TRBJ2-1; D is possibly TRBD2 (6 bases). The germline gives CDR1 ENHRY, CDR2 SYGVKD. V was shortened by 6 bases and J by 7 bases, with 16 bases between the two germline ends. The CDR3 totals 14 residues. CDR3 bases: TGTGCCATCAGGAGTAGCGGCGTCAAAAATGAGCAGTTCTTC. It yields the protein CAIRSSGVKNEQFF.

This chain links TRBV9 with TRBJ1-2; D uncertain. V shed 0 bases and J shed 2 bases, with 5 bases lying between them. This CDR3 comprises 13 residues. The germline gives CDR1 SGDLS, CDR2 YYNGEE. CDR3 loop: CASSVAFNYGYTF. The CDR3 DNA sequence: TGTGCCAGCAGCGTAGCTTTCAACTATGGCTACACCTTC.

The J gene is TRBJ1-6, the V gene TRBV6-5; D gene uncertain. This CDR3 has 13 residues. V gave up 6 bases and J gave up 7 bases, with 10 bases separating them. Germline CDR1 and CDR2: MNHEY and SVGAGI. CDR3 sequence reads: CASSQWTNSPLHF. CDR3 sequence (DNA): TGTGCCAGCAGCCAGTGGACGAATTCACCCCTCCACTTT.

The chain recombines TRBV6-1 with TRBJ1-3; tentatively, D is TRBD1 (5 bases). The V and J ends lost 5 bases and 3 bases respectively, with 11 bases between them. CDR3 length: 14 residues. Germline lookup yields CDR1 MNHNS and CDR2 SASEGT. CDR3 loop: CASSPADSGNTIYF. CDR3 coding DNA: TGTGCCAGCAGTCCGGCCGACAGTGGAAACACCATATATTTT.

The V gene is TRBV7-8, the J gene TRBJ1-1; D gene uncertain. Trimming took off 5 bases at V and 7 bases at J, with 11 bases between the two ends. This CDR3 is built from 12 residues. Germline CDR1 and CDR2: SGHVS and FQNEAQ. The CDR3 DNA is TGTGCCAGCAGCCCTGGGAGGGATGAAGCTTTCTTT. This translates into CASSPGRDEAFF.

This sequence joins TRBV5-1 and TRBJ1-5; D is uncertain. The CDR3 totals 14 residues. CDR1 and CDR2 (germline): SGHRS, YFSETQ. Between the trimmed V and J ends, which lost 4 bases and 3 bases, there was a span of 11 bases. The CDR3, as DNA: TGCGCCAGCAGCCCTAGCGGGATCAATCAGCCCCAGCATTTT. This encodes CASSPSGINQPQHF.